The 16 T cell receptor beta chains reported below all come from one sample, sequenced in a study of response to subunit inactivated influenza vaccine. TCRdb used MiXCR to reprocess the RT-PCR reads, holding one entry per CDR3 protein. There are approximately 500,000 distinct CDR3 sequences in the sample; under 30% occur only once, and under 3.5% lies in the top ten. The same data also contributed to another study, on T cells expressing NK-cell markers. That paper states: 5'RACE template switching with UMIs produced the TCR beta cDNA.

Sequencing was performed on CD4+ T cells sorted from PBMCs, taken about 11 days after vaccination. The receptors stem from a man between 50 and 59 years old who received an inactivated influenza vaccine.

This clonotype was detected ten times or more. This chain joins TRBV3-1 and TRBJ1-5; 9 bases agree with TRBD1. The CDR3 runs 15 residues. Germline CDR1 LGHDT, CDR2 YNNKEL (reference sequence). V lost 4 bases to trimming and J lost 6 bases; unmatched junction nucleotides: 7. The CDR3 DNA reads TGTGCCAGCAGCCTAACGGGACAGGGTGGTCAGCCCCAGCATTTT. Translated: CASSLTGQGGQPQHF.

The chain carries TRBV9 and TRBJ2-3; 8 nucleotides match TRBD2. CDR3 length: 16 residues. After removal of 2 bases from V and 6 bases from J, the junction contained 11 bases not matched to a gene. Germline CDR1 and CDR2: SGDLS and YYNGEE. CDR3 coding DNA: TGTGCCAGCAGCGTTGTTGCGGGGGGCCGGAGTGATACGCAGTATTTT. Its protein is CASSVVAGGRSDTQYF. Combining the CDR3 with reference TRBV9 and TRBJ2-3 gives the whole variable domain DSGVTQTPKHLITATGQRVTLRCSPRSGDLSVYWYQQSLDQGLQFLIQYYNGEERAKGNILERFSAQQFPDLHSELNLSSLELGDSALYFCASSVVAGGRSDTQYFGPGTRLTVL.

The CDR3: CASSCNFGECEQFF. Written as DNA, the CDR3 is TGTGCCAGCAGCTGTAATTTCGGGGAGTGTGAGCAGTTCTTC. The J gene is TRBJ2-1, the V gene TRBV14; D is perhaps TRBD2 (5 bases). Germline V gene lookup returns CDR1 SGHDN and CDR2 FVKESK. The germline V and J ends were trimmed by 5 bases and 9 bases, with 17 bases remaining between them. The CDR3 contains 14 residues.

This clonotype was seen a few times. This chain joins TRBV18 and TRBJ2-1; TRBD2 agrees at 8 bases. The V segment lost 5 bases and the J segment 6 bases; nucleotides outside the gene matches: 6. Germline V gene sequence: CDR1 KGHSH, CDR2 LQKENI. The CDR3 covers 14 residues. The CDR3 here is CASSTREGGNEQFF. The CDR3 nucleotides are TGTGCCAGCTCAACCCGGGAGGGTGGCAATGAGCAGTTCTTC.

The CDR3 is CSARDRGVAKNIQYF. The CDR3 nucleotides read TGCAGTGCTAGAGATCGGGGGGTAGCCAAAAACATTCAGTACTTC. The rearrangement links TRBV20-1 to TRBJ2-4; 7 positions agree with TRBD2. In germline, CDR1 is DFQATT, CDR2 SNEGSKA (reference sequence). The J segment lost 0 bases and the V segment lost 0 bases, leaving 2 bases of the junction unmatched. The CDR3 sequence is 15 residues long.

In its sample, this clonotype was seen a few times. This chain connects TRBV27 to TRBJ1-2; no firm D call. Trimming removed 2 bases from V and 2 bases from J, with 6 bases in between. CDR3 length: 13 residues. The germline gives CDR1 MNHEY, CDR2 SMNVEV (reference sequence). The CDR3 protein is CASSLNGNYGYTF. For the CDR3, the DNA is TGTGCCAGCAGTTTAAACGGGAACTATGGCTACACCTTC.

This clonotype was observed a handful of times. This chain links TRBV14 with TRBJ2-2, with D possibly called TRBD1 or TRBD2 (6 bases each). V lost 1 base, J lost 6 bases, and 15 bases lay in between. CDR1 SGHDN and CDR2 FVKESK come from the germline V gene. The CDR3 is 16 amino acids. CDR3 sequence: CASSQGGTILSGELFF. As DNA, the CDR3 is TGTGCCAGCAGCCAAGGCGGGACAATCTTGTCCGGGGAGCTGTTTTTT.

The chain couples TRBV20-1 to TRBJ2-7; weak D call: TRBD2 (5 bases). CDR1 DFQATT and CDR2 SNEGSKA come from the germline V gene (reference sequence). The V end lost 6 bases, the J end lost 3 bases, and 18 bases lay between the germline ends. The CDR3 extends over 14 amino acids. CDR3 nucleotide sequence: TGCAGTGCGACCGCACCTCGGGATAGCTACGAGCAGTACTTC. This translates into CSATAPRDSYEQYF.

This clonotype was seen a few times. The chain employs TRBV6-5 and TRBJ2-2; tentatively, D is TRBD1 (6 bases). Per germline, CDR1 MNHEY and CDR2 SVGAGI. Trimming removed 2 bases from V and 2 bases from J, with 9 bases in between. CDR3 length equals 15 residues. CDR3 protein: CASSYGTINTGELFF. In nucleotides, the CDR3 is TGTGCCAGCAGTTACGGGACAATAAACACCGGGGAGCTGTTTTTT.

This clonotype was detected a few times. The chain is built from TRBV12-3 or TRBV12-4 and TRBJ1-5; D is possibly TRBD1 (6 bases). Trimming took 5 bases from V and 7 from J, leaving 15 bases between them. The CDR3 has 14 amino acids. This CDR3 is CASSPTGSDQPQHF. In nucleotides, the CDR3 is TGTGCCAGCAGTCCCACAGGGTCGGACCAGCCCCAGCATTTT.

This chain uses TRBV6-1 with TRBJ2-2; D is perhaps TRBD1 (5 bases). Between the trimmed V and J ends, which lost 7 bases and 6 bases, there was a span of 24 bases. The germline V gene encodes CDR1 MNHNS and CDR2 SASEGT. The CDR3 loop spans 17 amino acids. The CDR3, as DNA: TGTGCCAGCACCCAGCTTCGTGTCAGGGATTCGTCCGGGGAGCTGTTTTTT. Translated: CASTQLRVRDSSGELFF.

This clonotype has only a few counts. This chain links TRBV27 with TRBJ2-1; weak D call: TRBD2 (6 bases). CDR1 is MNHEY, CDR2 SMNVEV, per germline (reference sequence). The CDR3 consists of 13 residues. V was trimmed by 6 bases and J by 4 bases, leaving 10 bases between them. As DNA, the CDR3 is TGTGCCAGCAGGAAGGGAGGATACAATGAGCAGTTCTTC. Protein product: CASRKGGYNEQFF.

This chain joins TRBV6-2 or TRBV6-3 and TRBJ1-1; D is uncertain. Germline V lookup: CDR1 MNHEY, CDR2 SVGEGT. Deletions cut 7 bases from V and 3 bases from J, with 9 bases between. This CDR3 region has 12 residues. As DNA, the CDR3 is TGTGCCAGCACTCGGTGGGACACTGAAGCTTTCTTT. Protein: CASTRWDTEAFF.

This clonotype was seen more than once but under ten times. The rearrangement uses TRBV6-6 and TRBJ1-4; 9 nucleotides agree with TRBD1. The CDR3 is 11 residues long. The J segment lost 14 bases and the V segment lost 6 bases, leaving 4 bases of the junction unmatched. Germline-derived CDR1 and CDR2 are MNHNY and SVGAGI (reference sequence). The CDR3 region is CASRGTGSLFF. Written as DNA, the CDR3 is TGTGCCAGCAGGGGGACAGGGAGTCTGTTTTTT.

This clonotype turned up a few times. This CDR3 reads CAWSVRTLNTGELFF. The CDR3 nucleotides read TGTGCCTGGAGTGTACGGACTCTGAACACCGGGGAGCTGTTTTTT. The chain combines TRBV30 with TRBJ2-2, with a weak D call TRBD2 (5 bases). The CDR3 contains 15 residues. CDR1 and CDR2 from the germline V gene are GTSNPN and SVGIG (reference sequence). Trimming left V 0 bases short and J 1 base short, with 9 bases between.

This clonotype was counted ten times or more. The chain employs TRBV12-3 or TRBV12-4 and TRBJ2-7; D may be TRBD1 (5 bases). V was shortened by 4 bases and J by 5 bases, with 18 bases between the two germline ends. The CDR3 sequence is 15 residues long. As DNA, the CDR3 is TGTGCCAGCAGTTCACCGTACAGTGGGGCTAACGAGCAGTACTTC. Translation: CASSSPYSGANEQYF.